A single sample gave rise to the 16 T cell receptor beta chains below, sequenced in a study of shared T cell receptors in the human thymus. Sequenced by immunoSEQ multiplex PCR; TCRdb stores in-frame clones only, minus some. This table holds more than 550,000 clones, roughly 86% found once. The same data also went into a second study, on human thymus T cells.

The source material was thymocytes. The receptors shown here come from a boy under two years old with a congenital heart defect.

This chain links TRBV7-9 with TRBJ2-7; tentatively, D is TRBD1 (6 bases). The V end was cut by 1 base, the J end by 2 bases, with 15 bases between. Germline V gene data show CDR1 as SEHNR and CDR2 as FQNEAQ (reference sequence). The CDR3 contains 16 residues. CDR3 in DNA: TGTGCCAGCAGCTTAGAAGAGAGGGACATAACCTACGAGCAGTACTTC. Residues: CASSLEERDITYEQYF.

This clone has only a few counts. V and J are TRBV6-4 and TRBJ1-4, with TRBD1 matching over 7 bases. Per germline, CDR1 MRHNA and CDR2 SNTAGT. This CDR3 has 13 residues. V was clipped by 6 bases and J by 8 bases; unmatched bases: 6. This CDR3 reads CASSKDRDEKLFF. In DNA form, the CDR3 reads TGTGCCAGCAGCAAAGACAGGGACGAAAAACTGTTTTTT.

This clone was recorded once. The chain employs TRBV29-1 and TRBJ1-1; the D is unclear. Germline CDR1 reads SQVTM; CDR2 reads ANQGSEA. Deletions cut 8 bases from V and 5 bases from J, with 15 bases between. This CDR3 region has 12 residues. In DNA form, the CDR3 reads TGCAGCATCGGAGTTGGGTATACTGAAGCTTTCTTT. Translated, it gives CSIGVGYTEAFF.

This clone was seen only once. V usage is TRBV27 and J usage is TRBJ2-7, with a possible D match to TRBD2 (6 bases). This CDR3 is 14 amino acids long. From germline, CDR1 is MNHEY and CDR2 SMNVEV (reference sequence). The germline V and J ends were trimmed by 4 bases and 2 bases, with 12 bases remaining between them. The CDR3 loop is CASSWRETTYEQYF. CDR3 nucleotides: TGTGCCAGCAGTTGGCGGGAAACCACCTACGAGCAGTACTTC.

The chain is built from TRBV28 and TRBJ2-7; 9 nucleotides align to TRBD2. Germline CDR1 and CDR2: MDHEN and SYDVKM. Trimming removed 6 bases from V and 4 bases from J; junction bases left unmatched: 19. This CDR3 contains 18 residues. CDR3 protein: CASRDAPQAGGPGYEQYF. CDR3 DNA: TGTGCCAGCAGGGACGCCCCGCAGGCGGGAGGGCCCGGTTACGAGCAGTACTTC. Using reference TRBV28 and TRBJ2-7 for the parts outside the CDR3, the full variable domain is DVKVTQSSRYLVKRTGEKVFLECVQDMDHENMFWYRQDPGLGLRLIYFSYDVKMKEKGDIPEGYSVSREKKERFSLILESASTNQTSMYLCASRDAPQAGGPGYEQYFGPGTRLTVT.

The J gene is TRBJ1-3, the V gene TRBV29-1, with unresolved D. The V end was cut by 3 bases, the J end by 5 bases, with 5 bases between. Germline V lookup: CDR1 SQVTM, CDR2 ANQGSEA. The CDR3 extends over 11 amino acids. The CDR3 DNA reads TGCAGCGTTGAGGAGAGAAACACCATATATTTT. Translated: CSVEERNTIYF.

The rearrangement links TRBV12-5 to TRBJ1-4; possible D gene TRBD1, 6 bases. Germline CDR1 LGHNT, CDR2 FRNRAP. V dropped 1 base and J dropped 8 bases, with 20 bases sitting between them. This CDR3 is built from 17 residues. CDR3 loop: CASGLDSFGGTWEKLFF. DNA for the CDR3: TGTGCTAGTGGTTTGGATTCCTTCGGGGGGACATGGGAAAAACTGTTTTTT.

The chain couples TRBV7-8 to TRBJ1-5; unclear D gene. The V end lost 4 bases, the J end lost 2 bases, and 15 bases lay between the germline ends. CDR1 SGHVS and CDR2 FQNEAQ come from the germline V gene. The CDR3 runs to 16 residues. The CDR3 region has the DNA TGTGCCAGCAGCTCCCCGGGGTCTCGGGGCAATCAGCCCCAGCATTTT. Amino acids: CASSSPGSRGNQPQHF.

The chain recombines TRBV28 with TRBJ2-7; 8 nucleotides align to TRBD2. The ends lost 2 bases at V and 5 bases at J; junction bases unmatched: 14. In germline, CDR1 is MDHEN, CDR2 SYDVKM. The CDR3 totals 17 residues. CDR3 sequence: CASSLPKAGARCNEQYF. DNA for the CDR3: TGTGCCAGCAGTTTACCAAAAGCGGGGGCGCGGTGTAACGAGCAGTACTTC. The full variable domain, in which reference TRBV28 and TRBJ2-7 provide the parts outside the CDR3, is DVKVTQSSRYLVKRTGEKVFLECVQDMDHENMFWYRQDPGLGLRLIYFSYDVKMKEKGDIPEGYSVSREKKERFSLILESASTNQTSMYLCASSLPKAGARCNEQYFGPGTRLTVT.

The chain couples TRBV5-1 to TRBJ2-1; 11 bases map to TRBD2. The CDR3 loop spans 15 amino acids. V shed 7 bases and J 6 bases; nucleotides not matched to a gene: 9. Germline V gene sequence: CDR1 SGHRS, CDR2 YFSETQ. CDR3 sequence reads: CASSSTSGTLNEQFF. Written as DNA, the CDR3 is TGCGCCAGCTCTTCGACTAGCGGGACGCTCAATGAGCAGTTCTTC.

This clone has just a few counts. The chain uses TRBV4-1 and TRBJ1-3; D is ambiguous. This CDR3 comprises 16 residues. Between the trimmed V and J ends, which lost 2 bases and 0 bases, there was a span of 11 bases. Germline CDR1 reads MGHRA; CDR2 reads YSYEKL. This CDR3 reads CASSQQRLVSGNTIYF. As DNA, the CDR3 is TGCGCCAGCAGCCAACAGCGGTTAGTCTCTGGAAACACCATATATTTT.

The V call is TRBV27, the J call TRBJ1-4, with no clear D. This CDR3 is built from 12 residues. Germline V gives CDR1 MNHEY, CDR2 SMNVEV (reference sequence). With 6 bases removed from V and 8 bases from J, the gap between germline ends came to 10 bases. CDR3 nucleotides: TGTGCCAGCAGCCACTTATCCGAAAAACTGTTTTTT. The encoded protein is CASSHLSEKLFF.

V gene TRBV7-8 combines with J gene TRBJ1-5, with 9 bases that match TRBD1. Trimming took 1 base from V and 6 from J; bases not matched to a gene: 13. The CDR3 covers 18 residues. The germline V gene has CDR1 SGHVS and CDR2 FQNEAQ. CDR3 protein: CASSLVALPTGGGQPQHF. The CDR3 nucleotides read TGTGCCAGCAGCTTAGTCGCGTTGCCAACAGGGGGCGGTCAGCCCCAGCATTTT.

The chain uses TRBV28 and TRBJ2-2, with TRBD1 as a possible D gene (5 bases). The CDR3 extends over 15 amino acids. CDR1 is MDHEN and CDR2 is SYDVKM in the germline V gene. V lost 7 bases to trimming and J lost 3 bases, with 15 bases between them. The CDR3 is CASNRRGGHTGELFF. As DNA, the CDR3 is TGTGCCAGCAATAGAAGGGGCGGCCACACCGGGGAGCTGTTTTTT. Drawing the rest from reference TRBV28 and TRBJ2-2, the complete variable domain is DVKVTQSSRYLVKRTGEKVFLECVQDMDHENMFWYRQDPGLGLRLIYFSYDVKMKEKGDIPEGYSVSREKKERFSLILESASTNQTSMYLCASNRRGGHTGELFFGEGSRLTVL.

The V and J genes are TRBV10-2 and TRBJ1-4; 7 bases map to TRBD1. Per the germline V gene, CDR1 is WSHSY and CDR2 is SAAADI. Trimming at V came to 7 bases and at J to 8 bases, leaving 10 bases not matched to a gene. CDR3 length equals 14 residues. The CDR3 here is CASTKGDSGEKLFF. The CDR3 DNA is TGCGCCAGCACCAAGGGGGACAGCGGCGAAAAACTGTTTTTT.

This clone has just a few counts. The genes are TRBV21-1 and TRBJ1-4. TRBV21-1 constitutes a pseudogene. The CDR3 spans 13 residues. The CDR3 loop is CASRGGQGEKLFF. The CDR3 DNA reads as TGTGCCAGCAGGGGAGGTCAGGGTGAAAAACTGTTTTTT.